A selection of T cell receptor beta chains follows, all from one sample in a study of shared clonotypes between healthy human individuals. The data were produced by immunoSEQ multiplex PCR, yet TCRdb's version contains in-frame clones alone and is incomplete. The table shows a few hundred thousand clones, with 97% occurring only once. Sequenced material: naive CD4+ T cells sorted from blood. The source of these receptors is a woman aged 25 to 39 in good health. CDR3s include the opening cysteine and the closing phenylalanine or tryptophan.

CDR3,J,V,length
CAIRDRGSNQPQHF,TRBJ1-5,TRBV10-3,14
CSVQTPPGTGVGYTF,TRBJ1-2,TRBV29-1,15
CASSAARASGYGYTF,TRBJ1-2,TRBV5-6,15
CASRTVGGSYEQYF,TRBJ2-7,TRBV6-5,14
CASSYTWGGPELWEQYF,TRBJ2-7,TRBV5-4,17
CASSFPPHTEAFF,TRBJ1-1,TRBV28,13
CASRGAGKLDEQFF,TRBJ2-1,TRBV28,14
CASSLAGGSSYNEQFF,TRBJ2-1,TRBV5-1,16
CASSPPGRATDTQYF,TRBJ2-3,TRBV11-2,15
CASSEALRGEKLFF,TRBJ1-4,TRBV6-1,14
CASSSEASGHEDEQFF,TRBJ2-1,TRBV7-9,16
CASKGGGQPQHF,TRBJ1-5,TRBV28,12
CSVVWRTYEQYF,TRBJ2-7,TRBV29-1,12
CASWGGHGTGELFF,TRBJ2-2,TRBV7-9,14
CASRAGTANYGYTF,TRBJ1-2,TRBV6-1,14
CASTGGPVNTQYF,TRBJ2-3,TRBV7-2,13
CASSLGLGGPRLPYGYTF,TRBJ1-2,TRBV7-6,18
CASSPGGPNSPLHF,TRBJ1-6,TRBV4-2,14
CASSPHSSGRAVGTGELFF,TRBJ2-2,TRBV7-3,19
CASSMQRGYEQYF,TRBJ2-7,TRBV19,13
CASSYKGQGLIGSNQPQHF,TRBJ1-5,TRBV6-4,19
CASSYSTSGGSYEQYF,TRBJ2-7,TRBV6-5,16
CASSLGQGSTDTQYF,TRBJ2-3,TRBV5-1,15
CASREGQVHVPSGANVLTF,TRBJ2-6,TRBV5-1,19
CASSQKDRPYGYTF,TRBJ1-2,TRBV4-1,14
CASRRPGRGGGEQFF,TRBJ2-1,TRBV11-2,15
CASNAGGTGELFF,TRBJ2-2,TRBV7-9,13
CASSGGAGANVLTF,TRBJ2-6,TRBV27,14